This T cell receptor (beta chain) was sequenced during a study of blood T cells in healthy people across ages. Comment on this clonotype: Antigen: not known.

Primed by a sample-barcoded 5' primer and a J-beta primer mix, a second PCR proceeded for 7 to 11 cycles. Each cDNA molecule carried a tag from a template-switch adaptor that contained 12 random nucleotides. TCRdb re-analysed the 5' RACE reads in MiXCR, keeping a single row per CDR3 protein. The data hold approximately 1,700,000 distinct CDR3 sequences, with 39% observed a single time. Study-wide results and caveats: In older individuals, TCR beta diversity per million T cells was lower, falling roughly linearly with age.

Germline CDR1 and CDR2: DFQATT and SNEGSKA (reference sequence). This CDR3 region has 15 residues. Trimming removed 3 bases from V and 0 bases from J, with 15 bases in between. The sample consisted of blood. The source is a human donor in good health. The chain combines TRBV20-1 with TRBJ2-7; D tentatively fits TRBD1 or TRBD2 (6 bases each). The CDR3 loop is CSARRGARDSYEQYF. CDR3 DNA: TGCAGTGCTAGGAGGGGGGCGAGGGACTCCTACGAGCAGTACTTC.